This TCR beta chain was recorded in a study of cytomegalovirus exposure and HLA in healthy donors (TCRdb year 2017). About the study as a whole: According to an earlier analysis of several hundred of the donors, about 179 million T cells yielded approximately 120 million unique TCR beta sequences and about 300 Gb of sequence data. Roughly 300 gigabases of sequencing data and approximately 85 million unique TCR sequences were included in an early release covering about 700 HLA-typed donors. Among the roughly 400 genotyped donors, around 81% belonged to the genetic ancestry cluster associated with self-reported Caucasian donors. The study aimed to test whether cataloging public T cell receptors could reveal signatures of past pathogen exposure. The T cell repertoires of under 750 subjects were profiled by immunosequencing and related to cytomegalovirus serostatus. A separate validation cohort of roughly 130 different subjects was used in addition to the roughly 620-subject first cohort. To predict cytomegalovirus infection status, the study brought together high-throughput TCR immunosequencing, statistical association of individual TCRs with disease status, and machine learning. A later analysis re-analyzed previously published TCR beta repertoires from approximately 670 donors and added high-resolution HLA genotyping to study TCR occurrence patterns. Rather than using new phenotypic data, the later analysis identified candidate immune exposures from TCR beta sequences and from how often those sequences occurred across donors. An earlier analysis of 450 to 750 of the donors used high-throughput TCR beta sequencing to judge whether each TCR beta V gene segment behaved as functional or pseudogenic. Donor age, sex, ethnicity and CMV serostatus were compiled together with the repertoire data. A later genetic analysis took genome-wide SNP genotypes for about 65% of the 666 donors and used that subset as a discovery cohort. Every repertoire in the discovery cohort had been generated on one and the same sequencing platform. Class I and class II HLA loci were covered by the typing at four-digit resolution. The number of typed donors differed by locus: about 620-630 for A, B, C, DRB1 and DQB1; approximately 520 for DQA1; 606 for DPA1; and roughly 450 for DPB1. Because of strong linkage in the cohort, a few DR-DQ haplotypes were treated as single units for association and clustering. Among some 400 genotyped donors of the cohort, an average of approximately 220,000 unique TCR beta nucleotide sequences was sequenced per donor, of which about 18% were non-productive. Summary of the overall study and its limitations: In both the original and validation cohorts, the classifier was reported to diagnose cytomegalovirus status with high specificity and sensitivity. The only immune exposure information available for the cohort was CMV serostatus. A later analysis associated 17,000 or so TCR beta sequences with specific HLA alleles at a false discovery rate of 0.05. A further reported finding was that TCR beta sequences accurately predicted the HLA-A and HLA-B alleles for most subjects in the first cohort. In a later analysis, most CMV-associated TCR beta chains were found to appear HLA-restricted, with HLA associations seemingly driven largely by CMV exposure. Compared with the approximately 710-donor mean, donors in an Asian-associated ancestry cluster had fewer N-insertions in productive TCRs, according to a later genetic analysis. In the study, some 160 TCR beta chains were listed as associated with cytomegalovirus. While some public TCRs were present in many individuals, most TCR sequences turned up only very rarely across donors. The sequencing pipeline was judged likely to have produced a cluster of highly shared sequence variants as a technical artifact. In vitro tests confirmed that three of the cytomegalovirus-associated TCR beta chains recognize cytomegalovirus antigens. An association between a missense DCLRE1C variant and V-gene and J-gene trimming of TCR beta chains was found in a later genetic analysis and replicated in an independent cohort. A later analysis reported that several top co-occurrence clusters appeared linked to parvovirus B19, influenza, CMV and Epstein-Barr virus. Only TCR beta chains were sequenced in this cohort, and the absence of alpha or paired-chain data limited detectable features. Linkage disequilibrium might explain the correlated functional status among segregating V segments, but an unknown experimental factor could not be excluded. Some IMGT-functional V segments, including TRBV6-2 and TRBV6-3, could not be told apart with the 87-base-pair reads, so those segments were excluded. When HLA alleles, especially DR and DQ, strongly co-occurred, TCR associations were difficult to assign to individual alleles. The presence/absence analyses assumed that sequencing depth was roughly uniform across donors, and that assumption may not be true. In a later analysis, TCR association rates were found to vary across HLA loci, with the most associated TCRs seen for DRB1 alleles and the fewest for HLA-C alleles. In a later analysis, HLA-associated TCR beta chains were found to be more clonally expanded and to have lower generation probabilities than equally common non-associated chains. About 17 rarely observed V segments, including chromosome 9 orphons, were excluded from the earlier analysis of 550 to 700 of the donors because counts were too low. It was suggested by the authors that the approach could potentially be generalized to other disease states and immunological phenotypes. Because some donors lacked HLA typing at each locus, the association tests relied only on the typed subset. In an earlier analysis of more than 450 of the donors, most TCR beta V segments were observed in productive rearrangements about 87% or about 30% of the time, broadly matching IMGT annotations.

As regards this clone: What this receptor recognizes is not known. Base qualities are not recorded, but no much larger clone differs from it by a single base.

The library was built by means of the immunoSEQ multiplex PCR assay. For the multiplex PCR, a mixture combining 60 forward primers for TCR Vbeta segments and 13 reverse primers for TCR Jbeta segments was used. The CDR3 region of rearranged TCR beta genes was amplified from genomic DNA by a multiplex PCR assay. The amplified TCR beta libraries were sequenced on the Illumina HiSeq System as 87-base-pair reads. From the authors' description of their analysis: A later analysis tallied roughly 80 million unique TCR beta chains across the roughly 610 repertoires, and 10 million to 11 million of those chains were shared by two or more donors. To remove PCR and sequencing errors, raw reads were error-corrected and collapsed into unique sequences using a nearest-neighbor algorithm that merged closely related sequences. To assign V, D and J gene segments, CDR3 sequences were aligned to IMGT reference sequences. For a sequence to be retained, at least a six-nucleotide match to both a V gene segment and a J gene segment was required. A rearrangement was called productive if the CDR3 had no stop codons and remained in frame with V and J, and every other rearrangement was called non-productive. CDR3 was defined by IMGT convention, running from the second conserved V-encoded cysteine to the conserved J-encoded phenylalanine. The earlier analysis of about 610 of the donors excluded any sequence lacking an unambiguous match to a single V gene segment. An earlier analysis of several hundred of the donors called V segments functional above 56.7% productive rearrangements and segregating when the between-donor standard deviation exceeded 5%. A statistical classification framework was developed to diagnose cytomegalovirus status using the catalog of TCR beta chain sequences. In a later analysis, V and J genes were assigned by comparing TCR nucleotide sequences against IMGT/GENE-DB human TR gene sequences. In a later analysis, CDR3 sequences and most-parsimonious VDJ recombination scenarios were assigned using the TCRdist pipeline. In a later analysis, every TCR beta chain was defined by the combination of its CDR3 amino acid sequence and its V-gene family, and reads without a unique V-gene family were dropped. A later analysis removed 550 to 650 highly shared, low-generation-probability nucleotide sequences to deal with suspected cross-contamination and a sequencing artifact. A later analysis calculated a clonal expansion index for each public chain from normalized within-repertoire ranks of inferred template counts. A later analysis computed generation probabilities with a VDJ recombination model fitted to out-of-frame rearrangements, and checked the results against IGoR. Hypergeometric tests were used in a later analysis to score TCR-TCR, TCR-HLA and TCR-CMV co-occurrence, with a repertoire-size bias correction applied to the TCR pairs. False discovery rates were estimated in a later analysis by permuting HLA or CMV assignments 20 times. In a later analysis, co-occurring TCRs were grouped using DBSCAN, with TCRdist sequence similarity added in when clustering inside HLA-allele-positive subsets. Repertoires with fewer than 30,000 or more than 120,000 public chains, plus five repertoires with anomalous nucleotide sharing, were excluded from co-occurrence clustering. The source is immuneACCESS, and TCRdb retained only in-frame sequences with V and J called. Part of the clones is not carried over; for the studies checked, unresolved V genes explain less than half of this, and the remainder is unexplained. V and J calls and clone size are those listed in that table; D and trimming were worked out from the DNA. The sample profile shows some 70,000 clones; roughly 79% of them were found once. The ten largest clones take up 6.3% of the sample.

The cohort consisted of 666 healthy bone marrow donors. At the time of sampling, every cohort member was nominally healthy, though immune exposures that went unrecorded were likely present. The donor was CMV seronegative and was included in the group of around 320 seronegative cohort members. Each donor provided a peripheral blood sample, and peripheral blood mononuclear cells were used for TCR beta sequencing. The Qiagen DNeasy Blood Extraction Kit was used to extract genomic DNA from the blood cell samples. For CDR1 and CDR2, the germline V gene (reference sequence) lists SEHNR and FQNEAQ. The CDR3 sequence holds 15 residues, the cysteine and phenylalanine included. The DNA shown is the 45-base CDR3, in frame from base 1. Trimmed from V: 7 bases; trimmed from J: 0 bases; junction bases lacking a gene match: 7.

Sequencing input: PBMCs. This chain is built from TRBV7-9 and TRBJ1-2; 8 central bases correspond to TRBD1. The receptor was derived from a man aged 50-59 years in good health and CMV-seronegative. The nucleotide sequence is TGTGCCAGCACCAAGACAGGGGAAGCTAACTATGGCTACACCTTC. This codes for CASTKTGEANYGYTF.